This entry concerns a single TCR beta chain. It has no known antigen specificity. The sample holds no much larger clone one base away, and base qualities are not on file. The time point label for this specimen denotes: baseline before first vaccination. The sample's treatment or condition label, decoded: meningococcal conjugate vaccine given as trial control. Samples from vaccinated people were obtained from the UK trials COV001 and COV002, which included a single-blind randomized controlled phase 2/3 trial of AZD1222 (ChAdOx1 nCoV-19) in healthy adults. For TCRbeta chain sequencing, PBMC samples from trial participants were taken at day 0 and at day 28 after the second dose. The CDR3 regions of human TCRbeta chains were subjected to immunosequencing. Turning to the authors' computational methods: Repertoire TCRs were matched against a reference library of SARS-CoV-2-specific TCRs generated with the MIRA antigen-specificity platform. Breadth was defined as the fraction of unique TCRs that were SARS-CoV-2-associated, and depth was defined as the fraction of total T cells that were SARS-CoV-2-associated. Each spike-specific TCR was assigned to its reactive spike region and to a CD4 or CD8 class using the MIRA data. Log10-transformed breadth and depth values were compared by one-way ANOVA with Sidak's multiple comparisons tests. TCRdb retrieved this table from immuneACCESS and kept in-frame rearrangements only. Not all clones are present; in checked studies, unresolved V genes account for under half, and no reason is known for the remainder. V and J calls and clone size are as listed in that table; D and trimming were resolved from the DNA. For this sample there are 150,000 or so clones; more than 75% appear just once. Approximately 4% of the sample is held by the ten biggest clonotypes.

Deletion took 4 bases off V and 5 bases off J, with a span of 8 bases between the germline ends. CDR3 length: 12 amino acids, cysteine to phenylalanine. Of all the DNA, just the CDR3 is kept, 36 bases in frame from base 1. Taken from the germline V gene, the CDR1 and CDR2 loops are SQVTM and ANQGSEA. The record originates from a study of T cell responses to AZD1222 COVID-19 vaccine (TCRdb year 2021). For the wider study: TCR sequencing covered fewer than 250 trial participants: 207 given two doses of AZD1222 and 26 given two doses of MenACWY control vaccine. Trial participants were enrolled into age subgroups of 18-55, 56-69 and 70-plus years, which contained around 150, 29 and 61 TCR-sequenced participants, respectively.

What the authors observed across the whole study: In the small 56-69-year group, the increase in depth fell short of significance, most likely because of low power. Participants were mostly white British and included more females than males, and it was suggested by the authors that clonal diversity may have been underestimated. The vaccine-associated CD4 TCRs covered the entire spike protein, and the dominant responses fell in regions 160-218 and 743-854. Conclusions about previously exposed vaccinees are limited because only six or seven AZD1222 recipients were SARS-CoV-2 seropositive at baseline. A significant rise in spike-specific TCR breadth and depth was observed after two AZD1222 doses relative to day 0 and relative to MenACWY recipients. Reportedly, close to half of the unique spike-specific TCRs recognized epitopes lying outside the regions that are mutated in the B.1.351 and B.1.1.7 variants. Because no day 14 peak-response samples were available, the repertoires could be characterized only after the peak T cell response.

The sequence joins TRBV29-1 to TRBJ1-4; TRBD1 might be the D gene, on 5 matching bases. The source of this sequence is an adult in good health. The starting material was peripheral blood, obtained on day 0 of MenACWY control vaccination. CDR3 protein: CSVGQSNEKLFF. The base sequence is TGCAGCGTTGGACAGAGCAATGAAAAACTGTTTTTT.